This paragraph reports one T cell receptor (beta chain). The clone's antigen remains unknown. No much larger clone is present one base from it, and per-base qualities are unavailable. The data belong to a study of CD8+ T cells in alopecia areata (dated by TCRdb to the late 2010s). As for the study more broadly: The treated patients, all with moderate-to-severe alopecia areata, were enrolled in an open-label pilot trial of oral tofacitinib given at 5 to 10 mg twice daily. Scalp clonality was compared across normal scalp (n=4), patchy alopecia areata scalp (n=8), and alopecia totalis/universalis scalp (n=8). In both human patients and the C3H/HeJ mouse model, the study applied high-throughput TCRbeta sequencing to look at T cell clonal expansion in alopecia areata. Tofacitinib-treated patients had biopsies at baseline and at 4 and 24 weeks of treatment, with a later scalp biopsy in several patients. RNA was extracted with the PAXgene miRNA kit for fixed scalp, the miRNeasy kit for PBMCs, and the RNeasy kit for mouse skin. TCRbeta CDR3 regions were amplified by immunoSEQ multiplex PCR using 35 Vbeta forward and 13 Jbeta reverse primers. On the human side, TCRbeta sequencing was run on scalp tissue and on sorted CD4+ and CD8+ peripheral blood T cells from healthy controls and from alopecia areata patients with either patchy or totalis/universalis disease. Patients stayed on tofacitinib for 6 to 18 months and then had 6 months of follow-up off drug so that delayed response and recurrence could be assessed. Beyond this particular receptor, the publication reports: Unlike mouse skin, which is dominated by gammadelta T cells, normal human skin has resident alphabeta T cells that are also sequenced, and this complicates analysis of the scalp TCR repertoire. Compared with normal scalp, lesional scalp, particularly in alopecia totalis/universalis, had higher clonality and more expanded CD8+ clones, which suggests antigenic drive. Shared TCR sequences between patients were less evident than in mice, which may be partly attributable to HLA diversity in the patient population.

Library construction relied on the immunoSEQ multiplex PCR assay. RNA was extracted from all samples and reverse transcribed into cDNA as template for TCR sequencing. SuperScript III was used to make first-strand cDNA, primed with a 2:1 mix of oligo-dT and random hexamers. Amplification bias was assessed with a synthetic immune receptor repertoire, and residual bias was removed computationally. The paper's processing steps were these. Raw reads were preprocessed to remove errors, and CDR3 was defined according to IMGT conventions as the region from the conserved cysteine to phenylalanine. Clonality was computed as 1 minus the Shannon entropy, with the entropy normalized by log2 of the number of productive unique TCRs. CD4 or CD8 identity of scalp clones was inferred by cross-referencing scalp TCRbeta sequences with sorted blood CD4 and CD8 repertoires. Entries here come from immuneACCESS through TCRdb and include only in-frame sequences with V and J called. Some clones fail to appear in such tables; in the studies checked, an unresolved V gene covers under half of the shortfall, and the cause of the remainder is unknown. The V and J calls and clone size were taken over from that table, and D and trimming were inferred from the DNA. For this sample the table gives roughly 120,000 clones, of which 35% to 40% were detected only once. The ten top clones hold approximately 2.8% of the sample.

From its cysteine to its phenylalanine, the CDR3 spans 12 amino acids. Of the read, only the CDR3 DNA is kept; its 36 bases are in frame from base 1. V is pared back by 3 bases and J by 6 bases, with 11 bases lying between the germline termini. CDR1 and CDR2, looked up from the germline V gene, are SQVTM and ANQGSEA. Lesional scalp punch biopsies and peripheral blood were obtained from alopecia areata patients. PBMCs were isolated by density centrifugation and stained for CD3, CD4 and CD8, after which CD4+ and CD8+ T cells were sorted on a FACSAria. The receptor was derived from a human donor with alopecia areata. Sequences were obtained from CD4+ T cells sorted from blood. The receptor chain draws on TRBV29-1 and TRBJ1-2; the D gene is unclear. The CDR3 protein sequence reads: CSVDVAFDGYTF. Read as DNA, the sequence is TGCAGCGTTGACGTGGCTTTTGATGGCTACACCTTC.